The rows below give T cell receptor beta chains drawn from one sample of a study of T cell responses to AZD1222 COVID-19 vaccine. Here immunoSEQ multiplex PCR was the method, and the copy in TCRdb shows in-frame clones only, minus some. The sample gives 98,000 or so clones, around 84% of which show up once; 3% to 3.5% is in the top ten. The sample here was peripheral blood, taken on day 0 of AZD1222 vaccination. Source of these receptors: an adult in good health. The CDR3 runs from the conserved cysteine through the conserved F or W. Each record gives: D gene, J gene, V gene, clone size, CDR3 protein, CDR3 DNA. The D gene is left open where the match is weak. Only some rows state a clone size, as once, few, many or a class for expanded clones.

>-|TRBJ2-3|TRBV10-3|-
CAISGAGPTDTQYF
TGTGCCATCAGTGGTGCGGGGCCCACAGATACGCAGTATTTT
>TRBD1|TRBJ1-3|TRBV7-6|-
CASSLGTGATGNTIYF
TGTGCCAGCAGCTTAGGGACAGGCGCTACAGGAAACACCATATATTTT
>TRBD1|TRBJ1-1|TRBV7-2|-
CASSASGTGATEAFF
TGTGCCAGCAGCGCCTCCGGGACAGGGGCTACTGAAGCTTTCTTT
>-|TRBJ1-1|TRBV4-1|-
CASSQWDGNSNTEAFF
TGCGCCAGCAGCCAATGGGACGGCAACTCGAACACTGAAGCTTTCTTT
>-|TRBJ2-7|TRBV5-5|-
CASSPRTAGYEQYF
TGTGCCAGCAGCCCGCGGACCGCCGGCTACGAGCAGTACTTC
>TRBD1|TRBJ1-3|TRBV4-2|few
CASSQARGLSGNTIYF
TGTGCCAGCAGCCAAGCCAGGGGGCTCTCTGGAAACACCATATATTTT
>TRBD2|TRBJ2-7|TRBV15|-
CATSRAAGGRERDEQYF
TGTGCCACCAGCAGAGCCGCGGGGGGGAGAGAGAGAGACGAGCAGTACTTC
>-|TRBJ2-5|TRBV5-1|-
CASSLAWDQETQYF
TGCGCCAGCAGCTTGGCCTGGGATCAAGAGACCCAGTACTTC
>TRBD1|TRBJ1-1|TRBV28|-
CASSLIGTGGGSTEAFF
TGTGCCAGCAGCCTTATTGGGACAGGGGGCGGGAGCACTGAAGCTTTCTTT
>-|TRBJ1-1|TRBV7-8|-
CASSPPVVNTEAFF
TGTGCCAGCAGCCCCCCGGTGGTTAACACTGAAGCTTTCTTT
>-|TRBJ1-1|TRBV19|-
CASSILAETLNTEAFF
TGTGCCAGTAGTATATTGGCGGAGACCCTGAACACTGAAGCTTTCTTT
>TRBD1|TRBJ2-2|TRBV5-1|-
CASSEETGGTTGELFF
TGCGCCAGCAGCGAGGAGACAGGGGGCACGACCGGGGAGCTGTTTTTT
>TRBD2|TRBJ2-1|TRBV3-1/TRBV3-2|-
CASSPSGGANEQFF
TGTGCCAGCAGCCCTAGCGGGGGGGCCAATGAGCAGTTCTTC
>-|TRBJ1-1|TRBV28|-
CASRGSEGQGNTEAFF
TGTGCCAGCAGGGGGTCAGAAGGTCAGGGCAACACTGAAGCTTTCTTT
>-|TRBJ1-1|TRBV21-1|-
CASSKEEQGENTEAFF
TGTGCCAGCAGCAAAGAAGAACAGGGTGAGAACACTGAAGCTTTCTTT
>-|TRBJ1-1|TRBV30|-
CASAQEVALEAFF
TGTGCCTCCGCCCAGGAAGTGGCCCTTGAAGCTTTCTTT
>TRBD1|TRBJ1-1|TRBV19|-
CASSRPGQYLNTEAFF
TGTGCCAGTAGTAGGCCGGGACAGTACCTGAACACTGAAGCTTTCTTT
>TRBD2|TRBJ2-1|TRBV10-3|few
CAISAQAGAYNEQFF
TGTGCCATCAGTGCCCAAGCGGGGGCCTACAATGAGCAGTTCTTC
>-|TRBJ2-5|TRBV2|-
CASSGTEQETQYF
TGTGCCAGCAGTGGGACCGAACAAGAGACCCAGTACTTC
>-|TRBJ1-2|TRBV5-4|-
CASSPGELRTLYGYTF
TGTGCCAGCAGTCCCGGAGAATTGAGGACCCTCTATGGCTACACCTTC
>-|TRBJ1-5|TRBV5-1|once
CASSFSPTGAGGDQPQHF
TGCGCCAGCAGCTTTAGCCCCACGGGTGCGGGGGGGGATCAGCCCCAGCATTTT
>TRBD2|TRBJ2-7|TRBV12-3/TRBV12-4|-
CASSIGGIEQYF
TGTGCCAGCAGTATCGGGGGGATCGAGCAGTACTTC
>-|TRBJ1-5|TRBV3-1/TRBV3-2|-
CASSQAARQPQHF
TGTGCCAGCAGCCAAGCGGCGCGCCAGCCCCAGCATTTT
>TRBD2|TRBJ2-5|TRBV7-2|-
CASSSGSGGAGETQYF
TGTGCCAGCAGCTCCGGAAGCGGGGGGGCCGGGGAGACCCAGTACTTC
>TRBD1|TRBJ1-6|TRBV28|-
CASSLRQGNSPLHF
TGTGCCAGCAGTTTACGACAGGGGAATTCACCCCTCCACTTT
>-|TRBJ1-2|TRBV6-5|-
CASNSDRTVYGYTF
TGTGCCAGCAATTCCGACAGGACCGTTTATGGCTACACCTTC